A selection of T cell receptor beta chains follows, all from one sample in a study of blood T cell repertoires in COVID-19. The repertoire was sequenced with immunoSEQ multiplex PCR; TCRdb's copy has only in-frame clones and lacks some. The table has 65,000 to 80,000 clones, 91% seen once. Sequencing was carried out using peripheral blood. These receptor sequences come from a human donor in a cohort sampled during active COVID-19. The CDR3 runs from the conserved cysteine through the conserved F or W. D genes are given only for firm matches. Only part of the rows carry a size: once, few, many, or a class if the clone is expanded.

once	TRBJ2-5	TRBV27	TRBD2	TGTGCCAGCGGACGAGCGGGGGGGCACGAGGGGGAGACCCAGTACTTC	CASGRAGGHEGETQYF
NA	TRBJ2-3	TRBV7-2	NA	TGTGCCAGCAGCTTATGGGCGGGCGCCACAGATACGCAGTATTTT	CASSLWAGATDTQYF
NA	TRBJ1-2	TRBV12-3/TRBV12-4	TRBD1	TGTGCCAGCAGTTCCGGGACAGGGTTTGGCTACACCTTC	CASSSGTGFGYTF
NA	TRBJ1-1	TRBV12-3/TRBV12-4	NA	TGTGCCAGCAGTTTAGGCGAGAACACTGAAGCTTTCTTT	CASSLGENTEAFF
NA	TRBJ2-1	TRBV14	NA	TGTGCCAGCAGCCAAGATCATCCAGGGTGGCATGAGCAGTTCTTC	CASSQDHPGWHEQFF
NA	TRBJ1-1	TRBV6-2/TRBV6-3	NA	TGTGCCAGCAGTTACGTAGGGGCGGACACTGAAGCTTTCTTT	CASSYVGADTEAFF
NA	TRBJ2-5	TRBV10-3	NA	TGTGCCATCAGTGGGCAGGGAATGAAAGAGACCCAGTACTTC	CAISGQGMKETQYF
once	TRBJ1-5	TRBV10-3	NA	TGTGCCATCAGTGCCCAGGGTAATCAGCCCCAGCATTTT	CAISAQGNQPQHF
NA	TRBJ2-5	TRBV7-7	NA	TGTGCTAGCAGCCTCGGGGTCCAAGAGACCCAGTACTTC	CASSLGVQETQYF
once	TRBJ2-1	TRBV29-1	TRBD1	TGCAGCGTTGCCGGCCCGCGGACAGGGCGAGGCAATGAGCAGTTCTTC	CSVAGPRTGRGNEQFF
NA	TRBJ2-5	TRBV5-6	NA	TGTGCCAGCAGCTTGCGCGGGGTGGGGGAGACCCAGTACTTC	CASSLRGVGETQYF
NA	TRBJ2-3	TRBV5-1	NA	TGCGCCAGCAGAGTGGGGCAACCCACAGATACGCAGTATTTT	CASRVGQPTDTQYF
NA	TRBJ1-2	TRBV19	TRBD1	TGTGCCAGTAGTACCGACAGGGGGCGCGGCTATGGCTACACCTTC	CASSTDRGRGYGYTF
NA	TRBJ2-5	TRBV20-1	TRBD2	TGCAGTGCTAGTAGCGGGGGGCCACGGGACCAGTACTTC	CSASSGGPRDQYF
NA	TRBJ1-1	TRBV5-4	NA	TGTGCCAGCAGCTTGGTTTGGGACTTGAACACTGAAGCTTTCTTT	CASSLVWDLNTEAFF
NA	TRBJ2-3	TRBV10-2	NA	TGCGCCAGCAGTGCCCAGCGGGTCACAGATACGCAGTATTTT	CASSAQRVTDTQYF
NA	TRBJ2-3	TRBV5-1	TRBD1	TGCGCCAGCAGCCCAACCATGACAGGGGGCCATGAAGATACGCAGTATTTT	CASSPTMTGGHEDTQYF
NA	TRBJ2-5	TRBV6-2/TRBV6-3	TRBD1	TGTGCCAGCAGCGACAGGGGGGAGCCAGGGACACCAAGTTACCAAGAGACCCAGTACTTC	CASSDRGEPGTPSYQETQYF
NA	TRBJ2-7	TRBV29-1	NA	TGCAGCGCCCGGCGGGACAGCCCCTCCTACGAGCAGTACTTC	CSARRDSPSYEQYF
once	TRBJ1-1	TRBV2	NA	TGTGCCAGCAGCCGGGTGGAGGGGTCGGCTTTCTTT	CASSRVEGSAFF
NA	TRBJ2-3	TRBV5-1	NA	TGCGCCAGCAAGCGGGTGGTAAGCACAGATACGCAGTATTTT	CASKRVVSTDTQYF
NA	TRBJ2-7	TRBV9	TRBD1	TGTGCCAGCAGCGTAGCCCCGACAGGGGGCCTATACGAGCAGTACTTC	CASSVAPTGGLYEQYF
NA	TRBJ2-5	TRBV9	TRBD2	TGTGCCAGCAGCGTAGTTGCGGGGGTGGAGACCCAGTACTTC	CASSVVAGVETQYF
NA	TRBJ1-3	TRBV18	TRBD1	TGTGCCAGCTCAACGGGGACAGGGGGCTCTGGAAACACCATATATTTT	CASSTGTGGSGNTIYF
NA	TRBJ1-6	TRBV11-2	TRBD1	TGTGCCAGCAGCTCCCGGACAGGGGGCCTTCTTTTGATTAATTCACCCCTCCACTTT	CASSSRTGGLLLINSPLHF
NA	TRBJ2-2	TRBV18	TRBD2	TGTGCCAGCTCCGCGACTAGCGGGAGAACCGGGGAGCTGTTTTTT	CASSATSGRTGELFF
NA	TRBJ1-2	TRBV7-2	NA	TGTGCCAGCAGGCGGGGAGGGAACTATGGCTACACCTTC	CASRRGGNYGYTF
NA	TRBJ2-3	TRBV3-1/TRBV3-2	TRBD1	TGTGCCAGCAGCCACTACAGGGGGAGGACAGATACGCAGTATTTT	CASSHYRGRTDTQYF
NA	TRBJ1-4	TRBV25-1	TRBD1	TGTGCCAGCAGTGAAGGGGACAGGGATTATGAAAAACTGTTTTTT	CASSEGDRDYEKLFF
NA	TRBJ2-3	TRBV6-5	TRBD2	TGTGCCAGCCTCCGGGGGGGGCCTAATACGCAGTATTTT	CASLRGGPNTQYF
NA	TRBJ2-6	TRBV2	NA	TGTGCCAGCAGCCTACAGGGTGCGATGGGGGCCAACGTCCTGACTTTC	CASSLQGAMGANVLTF
NA	TRBJ2-5	TRBV7-9	TRBD1	TGTGCCAGCGCTGGTCCGGGACAGGGAGTTCAAGAGACCCAGTACTTC	CASAGPGQGVQETQYF
NA	TRBJ2-2	TRBV10-3	TRBD2	TGTGCCACCGACCTCCGCGGGGGTGACACCGGGGAGCTGTTTTTT	CATDLRGGDTGELFF
once	TRBJ2-2	TRBV13	TRBD1	TGTGCCAGCAGCCCCCGGGGACAGGGGGGCACCGGGGAGCTGTTTTTT	CASSPRGQGGTGELFF
NA	TRBJ1-5	TRBV6-2/TRBV6-3	NA	TGTGCCAGCAGCCCCACAGGGAACGAACAGCCCCAGCATTTT	CASSPTGNEQPQHF
NA	TRBJ2-7	TRBV7-2	TRBD1	TGTGCCAGCAGCTTATCGGGGGACAGGGGAGGCTACGAGCAGTACTTC	CASSLSGDRGGYEQYF
NA	TRBJ2-3	TRBV4-2	TRBD2	TGTGCCAGCAGCCACTACGAGACTAGCGGGGGAGTCGGGTCCACAGATACGCAGTATTTT	CASSHYETSGGVGSTDTQYF
NA	TRBJ1-1	TRBV6-6	NA	TGTGCCAGCAGTAACCTAGGGAACACTGAAGCTTTCTTT	CASSNLGNTEAFF
NA	TRBJ2-2	TRBV5-1	NA	TGCGCCAGCAGCGAGGACAGACCTTCCGCCGGGGAGCTGTTTTTT	CASSEDRPSAGELFF
once	TRBJ2-3	TRBV10-3	TRBD2	TGTGCCATCCGGACTAGCGGGTCCACAGATACGCAGTATTTT	CAIRTSGSTDTQYF
NA	TRBJ1-3	TRBV7-2	NA	TGTGCCAGCAGCCCCTCCCATGGCGGGGGAGGCAACACCATATATTTT	CASSPSHGGGGNTIYF
NA	TRBJ2-1	TRBV7-6	TRBD1	TGTGCCAGCAGCGACAGGGGTGAGCAGTTCTTC	CASSDRGEQFF
NA	TRBJ2-3	TRBV5-4	TRBD1	TGTGCCAGCAGCTCACGGGACAGCCCAGATACGCAGTATTTT	CASSSRDSPDTQYF
NA	TRBJ2-3	TRBV7-9	NA	TGTGCCAGCAGCCCGAACTGGTCCGGCACAGATACGCAGTATTTT	CASSPNWSGTDTQYF
once	TRBJ2-6	TRBV30	NA	TGTGCCTGGAGCAAGCGCTCTGGGGCCAACGTCCTGACTTTC	CAWSKRSGANVLTF
NA	TRBJ1-1	TRBV19	TRBD1	TGTGCCAGTAGGAAGGACAGGGTGAACCCTGAAGCTTTCTTT	CASRKDRVNPEAFF
NA	TRBJ2-3	TRBV6-1	TRBD2	TGTGCCAGCAGTGTAGGGACTAGCGGGGGGAGGGATACGCAGTATTTT	CASSVGTSGGRDTQYF
NA	TRBJ2-5	TRBV11-2	TRBD2	TGTGCCAGCAGCCCAGGGAGCCTAGCGGCTGGAGAGACCCAGTACTTC	CASSPGSLAAGETQYF
NA	TRBJ2-5	TRBV7-9	TRBD1	TGTGCCAGCAGCTATAATTACAGGGGGCAAGGAGAGACCCAGTACTTC	CASSYNYRGQGETQYF
NA	TRBJ1-2	TRBV30	NA	TGTGCCTGGAAGGCCGACCACAGTAACTATGGCTACACCTTC	CAWKADHSNYGYTF
NA	TRBJ2-1	TRBV7-9	TRBD2	TGTGCCAGCCTCATAGATAGCGGGGGGGCCTTTGAGCAGTTCTTC	CASLIDSGGAFEQFF